The 6 T cell receptor beta chains given below trace back to one sample, sequenced in a study of blood T cell repertoires in COVID-19. Sequenced by immunoSEQ multiplex PCR; TCRdb stores in-frame clones only, minus some. In the table there are 220,000 or so clones, roughly 82% of which are singletons. Source material: PBMCs or T cells enriched from blood (not recorded which). The receptors were sampled from a woman aged 50 to 60 who had recovered from COVID-19.

The chain carries TRBV7-2 and TRBJ1-6; tentative D call: TRBD1 (5 bases). Germline CDR1 is SGHTA and CDR2 is FQGNSA. The CDR3 contains 15 residues. V was clipped by 1 base and J by 10 bases, with 14 bases between them. The CDR3 DNA follows: TGTGCCAGCAGCTTAGTTGCGGGGGGAGGATCACCCCTCCACTTT. Its translation: CASSLVAGGGSPLHF.

V gene TRBV5-4 combines with J gene TRBJ2-4; TRBD2 is a possible D gene (7 bases). The CDR3 is 12 amino acids. The germline V gene has CDR1 SGHNT and CDR2 YYREEE (reference sequence). V lost 4 bases, J lost 8 bases, and 10 bases lay in between. CDR3 sequence (DNA): TGTGCCAGCAGCGGGGGGGCAGACATTCAGTACTTC. Amino acids: CASSGGADIQYF. The whole variable domain, filled in from reference TRBV5-4 and TRBJ2-4, reads ETGVTQSPTHLIKTRGQQVTLRCSSQSGHNTVSWYQQALGQGPQFIFQYYREEENGRGNFPPRFSGLQFPNYSSELNVNALELDDSALYLCASSGGADIQYFGAGTRLSVL.

The J gene is TRBJ1-2, the V gene TRBV19; 7 bases match TRBD1. Germline V gene sequence: CDR1 LNHDA, CDR2 SQIVND (reference sequence). The CDR3 length is 13 residues. Trimming at V came to 5 bases and at J to 8 bases, leaving 8 bases not matched to a gene. DNA for the CDR3: TGTGCCAGTAGTCCAACAGACAGGGACGGCTACACCTTC. Translation gives CASSPTDRDGYTF.

This chain joins TRBV9 and TRBJ1-1; D unclear. V was cut by 3 bases and J by 1 base, with 10 bases left in between. The CDR3 length is 14 residues. Germline loops: CDR1 SGDLS, CDR2 YYNGEE. The CDR3: CASSGHEGNTEAFF. CDR3 in DNA: TGTGCCAGCAGCGGGCACGAGGGGAACACTGAAGCTTTCTTT.

The sample holds a few counts of this clone. The chain couples TRBV12-3 or TRBV12-4 to TRBJ1-5, with a tentative D call TRBD1 (6 bases). V was shortened by 1 base and J by 6 bases, with 7 bases between the two germline ends. The CDR3 contains 13 residues. The CDR3 is CASSLEQGQPQHF. CDR3 in DNA: TGTGCCAGCAGTTTAGAACAGGGTCAGCCCCAGCATTTT.

The chain has TRBV5-1 and TRBJ1-3; the match to TRBD1 covers 8 bases. There are 14 residues in the CDR3. V trimming: 0 bases; J trimming: 9 bases; junction bases outside the gene matches: 5. CDR1 is SGHRS, CDR2 YFSETQ, per germline. The CDR3 region is CASSLGTGSSTIYF. The CDR3 region has the DNA TGCGCCAGCAGCTTGGGGACAGGGTCAAGCACCATATATTTT.